The entry that follows covers one T cell receptor (beta chain) sequence. Its matching antigen is unknown. This may stem from a read error, because a much larger clone lies one nucleotide away. Researchers used genomic DNA as the template to profile TCR beta VDJ and CDR3. TCRdb passed the reads through MiXCR, listing each CDR3 protein once. The sample includes 400,000 to 450,000 distinct CDR3 sequences, about two thirds of them seen just once. Germline V lookup: CDR1 ENHRY, CDR2 SYGVKD. The CDR3 is 14 amino acids. This specimen comes from a study of CD8+CD57+ T cells in acquired aplastic anemia. The overall study: The study obtained an average of about 3.4 ug of DNA from sorted CD4+ and CD8+ cells. Study results and caveats: Around 27 CD8+ CDR3 sequences occurred in both the patients and the controls.

Sequenced input: sorted CD4+, CD8+, or CD8+CD57+ T cells (not recorded which) from PBMCs. The V call is TRBV10-3, the J call TRBJ2-7; D unresolved. This TCR came from a human donor in good health, serving as a control. The CDR3 DNA sequence: TGTGGCAGCAGTTATGTAGGGCTCCCCTACGAGCAGTACTTC. Translation: CGSSYVGLPYEQYF.